This T cell receptor beta chain was captured in a study of blood T cell repertoires in COVID-19. Study processing details: How many nucleated cells were present was estimated from reference gene primer amplification. Profiled with immunoSEQ multiplex PCR; TCRdb holds only in-frame clones, not every one. That table furnishes V, J and clone size, whereas the DNA furnished D and trimming. The table includes about 280,000 clones, 83% detected once. The CDR3 extends over 14 amino acids. Germline-derived CDR1 and CDR2 are LNHDA and SQIVND (reference sequence). The V gene lost 6 bases and the J gene lost 7 bases, with 15 bases spanning the gap.

The material sequenced was peripheral blood. The chain combines TRBV19 with TRBJ2-2; maybe TRBD1 (6 bases). The TCR sequence derives from a woman in her forties or fifties who had recovered from COVID-19. Here the CDR3 DNA reads TGTGCCAGTAGGTACAGGGAATCGGGCGGGGAGCTGTTTTTT. Protein product: CASRYRESGGELFF.